The T cell receptor (beta chain) under discussion was sequenced for a study of Tregs in tolerant kidney transplant recipients. This clone was seen only once. Its target is unknown. Germline assignment: CDR1 MGHRA and CDR2 YSYEKL. Trimming removed 8 bases at V and 2 bases at J, with 10 bases between. This CDR3 comprises 12 residues. Sequencing used immunoSEQ multiplex PCR; TCRdb keeps in-frame clones, though not all of them. The data show some 90,000 clones, with roughly nine tenths seen just once and about 4.9% held by the top ten. CD4+CD25+CD127- Tregs, CD4+CD25- non-Tregs, CD4 and CD8 cells were sorted. Broader study findings: This study did not directly address biological reproducibility. Findings come from small patient numbers and require larger validation.

The material sequenced was CD8+ T cells from blood. The chain couples TRBV4-1 to TRBJ2-7; D is perhaps TRBD1 (5 bases). This TCR came from a human donor in good health. The CDR3 DNA reads TGCGCCAGCGGAACAGGCCCCTACGAGCAGTACTTC. This codes for CASGTGPYEQYF.